A selection of T cell receptor beta chains follows, all from one sample in a study of OX40 agonist ivuxolimab in advanced cancers. Generated by immunoSEQ multiplex PCR, the TCRdb table keeps only in-frame clones and is missing some. The sample shows about 60,000 clones, approximately 86% of them seen only once. Source: CD4+ or CD8+ T cells sorted from blood, taken in a trial of the OX40 agonist ivuxolimab. These receptors were obtained from an adult with an advanced solid tumor such as melanoma, head and neck, liver or kidney cancer. The CDR3 runs from the conserved cysteine through the conserved F or W. D genes are given only for firm matches. Clone size is given for some rows only: seen once, a few or many times, or a class if the clone is expanded.

D,size,J,V,DNA,CDR3
TRBD1,-,TRBJ2-7,TRBV19,TGTGCCAGTAGTATCAACAGGGGTCGTTACGAGCAGTACTTC,CASSINRGRYEQYF
TRBD1,-,TRBJ2-7,TRBV5-1,TGCGCCAGCAGAGCTGGGGGCGGCAGGGGGCTGTACGAGCAGTACTTC,CASRAGGGRGLYEQYF
-,-,TRBJ1-3,TRBV5-6,TGTGCCAGCAGCTCAGGGGTCCCTGGAAACACCATATATTTT,CASSSGVPGNTIYF
TRBD1,-,TRBJ2-3,TRBV5-6,TGTGCCAGCAGCTTGGGACAGGGCAGCACAGATACGCAGTATTTT,CASSLGQGSTDTQYF
-,once,TRBJ1-4,TRBV7-9,TGTGCCAGCAGCCGCCCGAGGTTGGGCAGCGGTGAAAAACTGTTTTTT,CASSRPRLGSGEKLFF
-,-,TRBJ1-1,TRBV19,TGTGCCAGTAGCTGGAACCGGGGAAACACTGAAGCTTTCTTT,CASSWNRGNTEAFF
TRBD2,-,TRBJ2-5,TRBV11-2,TGTGCCAGCAGCTCACACGTCCGGGGGGATTCCGCCCAGTACTTC,CASSSHVRGDSAQYF
-,-,TRBJ2-7,TRBV10-3,TGTGCCATCAGTGGGCACAGAGCTTCCTACGAGCAGTACTTC,CAISGHRASYEQYF
TRBD2,-,TRBJ2-7,TRBV11-2,TGTGCCAGCAGCTATCTAGCGGGGGCCTACGAGCAGTACTTC,CASSYLAGAYEQYF
-,-,TRBJ1-1,TRBV30,TGTGCCTGGAGTGTTCTCCGAGGCACTGAAGCTTTCTTT,CAWSVLRGTEAFF
TRBD2,once,TRBJ2-1,TRBV7-8,TGTGCCAGCAGCTTAATAGGCACTAGCGGGGGGGTCTACAATGAGCAGTTCTTC,CASSLIGTSGGVYNEQFF
TRBD2,-,TRBJ2-1,TRBV2,TGTGCCAGCAGTGGCGGGAGCTCCTACAATGAGCAGTTCTTC,CASSGGSSYNEQFF
-,-,TRBJ2-1,TRBV6-1,TGTGCCAGCAAGATTAGTGTCGACAATGAGCAGTTCTTC,CASKISVDNEQFF
-,-,TRBJ2-7,TRBV4-2,TGTGCCAGCAGCTCAATGACCTTCAGGCACGAGCAGTACTTC,CASSSMTFRHEQYF
-,-,TRBJ1-2,TRBV27,TGTGCCAGCAGTTTGTCAGGGACTAACTATGGCTACACCTTC,CASSLSGTNYGYTF
-,-,TRBJ1-3,TRBV9,TGTGCCAGCAGTCCCTATGGGAGCTCTGGAAACACCATATATTTT,CASSPYGSSGNTIYF
-,-,TRBJ1-4,TRBV7-9,TGTGCCAGCAGCCTCGAGGGCGAAAAACTGTTTTTT,CASSLEGEKLFF
TRBD1,-,TRBJ2-5,TRBV25-1,TGTGCCAGCAGTGACCGCACAGGGGGCTGGGAGACCCAGTACTTC,CASSDRTGGWETQYF
TRBD2,-,TRBJ2-3,TRBV7-2,TGTGCCAGCAGCTTAGTTGGGACTAGCGGGAATACGCAGTATTTT,CASSLVGTSGNTQYF
-,-,TRBJ1-2,TRBV19,TGTGCCAGTACCACCACAGGGCTGCTGAGCTACACCTTC,CASTTTGLLSYTF
-,-,TRBJ1-2,TRBV18,TGTGCCAGCCTCAACACGGATGGCTACACCTTC,CASLNTDGYTF
-,-,TRBJ2-7,TRBV4-3,TGCGCCAGCAGCCAAGTCTCTTCGTTTAGGGAGCGGTCCTACGAGCAGTACTTC,CASSQVSSFRERSYEQYF
-,once,TRBJ2-7,TRBV28,TGTGCCAGCAGTGTTGGATACGAGCAGTACTTC,CASSVGYEQYF
-,-,TRBJ1-2,TRBV7-9,TGTGCCAGCAGCTTACCGCGGGACGGAACTAACTATGGCTACACCTTC,CASSLPRDGTNYGYTF
-,-,TRBJ2-3,TRBV27,TGTGCCAGCAGTTTATCCTCAGCGGACGATACGCAGTATTTT,CASSLSSADDTQYF
-,-,TRBJ2-3,TRBV29-1,TGCAGCGTTGATCCCCAGCCTTTCACAGATACGCAGTATTTT,CSVDPQPFTDTQYF
TRBD1,-,TRBJ2-5,TRBV19,TGTGCCAGTGCGCCCAGGGGGCAGTGGGGCCAGTACTTC,CASAPRGQWGQYF
-,-,TRBJ2-5,TRBV5-6,TGTGCCAGCTCAGGGTCCTCGGAGACCCAGTACTTC,CASSGSSETQYF
-,-,TRBJ1-1,TRBV5-6,TGTGCCAGCAGAATGCAGTTGAACACTGAAGCTTTCTTT,CASRMQLNTEAFF
TRBD2,-,TRBJ2-1,TRBV6-1,TGTGCCAGCAGGACCGGGACTAGCTACTACAATGAGCAGTTCTTC,CASRTGTSYYNEQFF
-,-,TRBJ2-5,TRBV13,TGTGCCAGCCGGGGGATTTGGAGAGAAGAGACCCAGTACTTC,CASRGIWREETQYF
-,-,TRBJ2-7,TRBV25-1,TGTGCCAGCAGTGAATGGTTCCAGGGGAGGGACGAGCAGTACTTC,CASSEWFQGRDEQYF
TRBD2,once,TRBJ2-1,TRBV7-8,TGTGCCAGCAGCTTAGTGAGGTTGGGACTAGCGCGCAATGAGCAGTTCTTC,CASSLVRLGLARNEQFF
-,-,TRBJ1-5,TRBV6-4,TGTGCCAGCAGTGAGCAGCCCCAGCATTTT,CASSEQPQHF
TRBD1,-,TRBJ1-1,TRBV7-8,TGTGCCAGCAGCTTAGGACAGGGGGCCTTGAACACTGAAGCTTTCTTT,CASSLGQGALNTEAFF
-,-,TRBJ2-7,TRBV6-1,TGTGCCAGCGGCAGCACCCCCTACGAGCAGTACTTC,CASGSTPYEQYF
TRBD1,-,TRBJ1-2,TRBV4-1,TGCGCCAGCAGCCAAGATTTCCCCGACAGGGGTGCGAGCGGCTACACCTTC,CASSQDFPDRGASGYTF